This T cell receptor (beta chain) was observed in a study of blood T cell repertoires in COVID-19. Study summary: The United States, Italy and Spain were the sources of the acute and convalescent COVID-19 samples.

This clone occurred once. Under the authors' procedure: Estimated nucleated cell counts came from reference gene primer amplification. Measured with immunoSEQ multiplex PCR; TCRdb has only the in-frame clones, and not every one. V and J calls and clone size are copied from that table; D and trimming were computed from the DNA. This table has fewer than 50,000 clones, approximately 85% appearing once. The CDR3 has 15 residues. Unmatched junction bases numbered 1, after V lost 3 bases and J lost 3 bases. Germline V CDR1 and CDR2: SGHNT, YYREEE (reference sequence). The chain recombines TRBV5-4 with TRBJ2-3; 13 positions match TRBD2. The specimen sequenced was peripheral blood. This clonotype was obtained from a human donor in a cohort sampled during active COVID-19. CDR3 bases: TGTGCCAGCAGCTCGACTAGCGGGAGGACAGATACGCAGTATTTT. It translates to CASSSTSGRTDTQYF.